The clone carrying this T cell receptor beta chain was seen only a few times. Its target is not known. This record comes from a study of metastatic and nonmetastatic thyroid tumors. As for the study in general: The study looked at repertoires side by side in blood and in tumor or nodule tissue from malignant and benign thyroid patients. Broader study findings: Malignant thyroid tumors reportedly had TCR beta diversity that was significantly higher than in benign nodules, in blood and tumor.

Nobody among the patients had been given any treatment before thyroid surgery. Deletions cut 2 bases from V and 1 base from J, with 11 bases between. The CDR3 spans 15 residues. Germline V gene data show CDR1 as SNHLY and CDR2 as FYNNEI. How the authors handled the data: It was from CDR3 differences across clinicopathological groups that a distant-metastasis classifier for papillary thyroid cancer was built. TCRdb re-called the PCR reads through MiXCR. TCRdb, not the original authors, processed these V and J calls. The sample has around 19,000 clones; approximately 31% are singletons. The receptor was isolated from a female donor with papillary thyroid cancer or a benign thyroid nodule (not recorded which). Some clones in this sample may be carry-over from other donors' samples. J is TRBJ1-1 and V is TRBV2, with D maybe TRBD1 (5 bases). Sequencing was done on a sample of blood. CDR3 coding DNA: TGTGCCAGCAGTGAATTAAGGGGCGCGAACACTGAAGCTTTCTTT. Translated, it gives CASSELRGANTEAFF.